These T cell receptor beta chains were read from a single sample in a study of T cell responses to AZD1222 COVID-19 vaccine. The protocol was immunoSEQ multiplex PCR, while the TCRdb copy is restricted to in-frame clones and leaves out a portion. The sample includes around 110,000 clones, around 91% of them seen just once. The sequenced sample was peripheral blood, obtained 28 days after the second AZD1222 dose. The receptors come from an adult who received the AZD1222 COVID-19 vaccine. Both conserved end residues are part of each CDR3. The D gene is left open where the match is weak. The size field is filled for only some rows; it gives once, few, many or a size class.

v_gene	d_gene	j_gene	abundance	CDR3nt	CDR3aa
TRBV30	NA	TRBJ1-5	NA	TGTGCCTGGAGTGTAGGGGCTAGCAATCAGCCCCAGCATTTT	CAWSVGASNQPQHF
TRBV10-3	TRBD1	TRBJ1-1	once	TGTGCCACACTACCACAGGGGGCGCGCACTGAAGCTTTCTTT	CATLPQGARTEAFF
TRBV18	NA	TRBJ1-1	NA	TGTGCCAGCTCGAGGTTCATGGGGGGGAACACTGAAGCTTTCTTT	CASSRFMGGNTEAFF
TRBV20-1	TRBD2	TRBJ2-1	NA	TGCAGTGCTAGTGCTGCGGCGGGAGTTAACAATGAGCAGTTCTTC	CSASAAAGVNNEQFF
TRBV5-1	TRBD2	TRBJ2-7	NA	TGCGCCAGCAGCCCGATTAGCGGGAGGGCCTCTTACGAGCAGTACTTC	CASSPISGRASYEQYF
TRBV28	NA	TRBJ1-1	NA	TGTGCCAGCAGTTCATTCCTAGTGGGTTCCAGGACTAGGCATACTGAAGCTTTCTTT	CASSSFLVGSRTRHTEAFF
TRBV3-1/TRBV3-2	NA	TRBJ2-1	NA	TGTGCCAGCAGATTCAGGGGGGTTGATGAGCAGTTCTTC	CASRFRGVDEQFF
TRBV10-3	NA	TRBJ1-3	NA	TGTGCCATCAGTGTTCAGTTCTCTGGAAACACCATATATTTT	CAISVQFSGNTIYF
TRBV20-1	NA	TRBJ1-2	NA	TGCAGTGCTAGTCCAGGGGTGGACTATGGCTACACCTTC	CSASPGVDYGYTF
TRBV6-6	NA	TRBJ1-5	NA	TGTGCCAGCAGTTACTCGGTGGCAGCTAGCAATCAGCCCCAGCATTTT	CASSYSVAASNQPQHF
TRBV7-9	TRBD1	TRBJ2-1	NA	TGTGCCAGCAGCCCCCCCGGGACAGCCTACAATGAGCAGTTCTTC	CASSPPGTAYNEQFF
TRBV5-1	NA	TRBJ1-2	once	TGCGCCAGCAGCTTGCATAGCAAGGGCTATGGCTACACCTTC	CASSLHSKGYGYTF
TRBV7-3	NA	TRBJ1-1	NA	TGTGCCAGCAGCCGGTCCGCGAGAGCTGAAGCTTTCTTT	CASSRSARAEAFF
TRBV27	TRBD2	TRBJ2-7	once	TGTGCCAGCAGTTCGGTAGCGGGAGGGTCCTACGAGCAGTACTTC	CASSSVAGGSYEQYF
TRBV28	TRBD1	TRBJ2-7	NA	TGTGCCAGCAGTTTTGAATTCCGGGACAGGGACTACGAGCAGTACTTC	CASSFEFRDRDYEQYF
TRBV7-8	TRBD2	TRBJ2-1	NA	TGTGCCAGCAGCTTAGGGGGTAGCGGGAGGGCCGGGTCCTACAATGAGCAGTTCTTC	CASSLGGSGRAGSYNEQFF
TRBV15	NA	TRBJ2-1	NA	TGTGCCACCAGCAGAGAGGGTTCGGCGGGGTTGGGTGAGCAGTTCTTC	CATSREGSAGLGEQFF
TRBV28	TRBD1	TRBJ1-4	NA	TGTGCCAGCAGTTCTAACAGGGGCGAGTGGTGGGAAAAACTGTTTTTT	CASSSNRGEWWEKLFF
TRBV4-2	TRBD2	TRBJ2-5	NA	TGTGCCAGCAGCCCCGACCTAGCGGGCCAAGAGACCCAGTACTTC	CASSPDLAGQETQYF
TRBV29-1	TRBD1	TRBJ2-7	NA	TGCAGCGTTGACCTGGGACAGGGGGCCTACGAGCAGTACTTC	CSVDLGQGAYEQYF
TRBV5-1	TRBD1	TRBJ2-1	NA	TGCGCCAGCAGCTTCATGTCGGGACAGGGGGGTGAGCAGTTCTTC	CASSFMSGQGGEQFF
TRBV2	TRBD1	TRBJ1-1	NA	TGTGCCACCCACAGGGGTCCGAACACTGAAGCTTTCTTT	CATHRGPNTEAFF
TRBV30	NA	TRBJ1-4	NA	TGTGCCTGGAGTTTGGGAGATGGGATTGAAAAACTGTTTTTT	CAWSLGDGIEKLFF
TRBV29-1	NA	TRBJ1-1	NA	TGCAGCGTTGAAGATGGGGGAGTTGGGACTGAAGCTTTCTTT	CSVEDGGVGTEAFF
TRBV5-1	NA	TRBJ2-5	NA	TGCGCCAGCTCTCCGGGACTTCAAGAGACCCAGTACTTC	CASSPGLQETQYF
TRBV11-2	NA	TRBJ1-2	NA	TGTGCCAGCACCATAACTGCGAGATCTAACTATGGCTACACCTTC	CASTITARSNYGYTF
TRBV7-9	NA	TRBJ1-1	NA	TGTGCCAGCAGCTTAGGTATCCTCGAAGCTTTCTTT	CASSLGILEAFF
TRBV27	NA	TRBJ2-1	NA	TGTGCCAGCAGTCTCGCGACTTTTAGCTCCTACAATGAGCAGTTCTTC	CASSLATFSSYNEQFF
TRBV7-9	NA	TRBJ2-7	NA	TGTGCCAGCAGCCAATATACCGGGCCCCCCTACGAGCAGTACTTC	CASSQYTGPPYEQYF
TRBV27	NA	TRBJ1-1	NA	TGTGCCAGCAGTTTATATTTTCAGGGGTACACTGAAGCTTTCTTT	CASSLYFQGYTEAFF
TRBV9	NA	TRBJ2-2	NA	TGTGCCAGCAGCGTAGAAGTGGGCGGCACCGGGGAGCTGTTTTTT	CASSVEVGGTGELFF
TRBV7-3	NA	TRBJ1-6	NA	TGTGCCAGCAGCTTAGACGGGTACCGGTCACCCCTCCACTTT	CASSLDGYRSPLHF
TRBV19	TRBD1	TRBJ1-5	once	TGTGCCAGTCAACCCTCCCGGGACAGGGGGACTAATCAGCCCCAGCATTTT	CASQPSRDRGTNQPQHF
TRBV28	TRBD1	TRBJ1-6	NA	TGTGCCAGCAGACGTACACGGGACAGGGGGCAACACTCCTATAATTCACCCCTCCACTTT	CASRRTRDRGQHSYNSPLHF
TRBV5-1	NA	TRBJ2-5	NA	TGCGCCAGCAGATATCGGGCCATCCAAGAGACCCAGTACTTC	CASRYRAIQETQYF
TRBV9	NA	TRBJ2-6	NA	TGTGCCAGCAGCGTATCTGGGGCCAACGTCCTGACTTTC	CASSVSGANVLTF
TRBV30	NA	TRBJ1-2	NA	TGTGCCTGGACAGGGGATTCAAGTGGCTACACCTTC	CAWTGDSSGYTF
TRBV3-1/TRBV3-2	NA	TRBJ2-6	NA	TGTGCCAGCAGCCAAGGAGGTGCCCCTGGGGCCAACGTCCTGACTTTC	CASSQGGAPGANVLTF
TRBV19	TRBD1	TRBJ1-5	NA	TGTGCCAGTAGTAACCACAGGGGTAGGAATCAGCCCCAGCATTTT	CASSNHRGRNQPQHF
TRBV7-9	NA	TRBJ1-4	NA	TGTGCCAGCAGCTTAAGGATTCCCGAGGAAAAACTGTTTTTT	CASSLRIPEEKLFF
TRBV12-3/TRBV12-4	NA	TRBJ1-3	NA	TGTGCCAGTGACATGAGCTCTGGAAACACCATATATTTT	CASDMSSGNTIYF
TRBV30	TRBD1	TRBJ2-7	few	TGTGCCTGGAGTGTGGGACAGGGGATCAACGAGCAGTACTTC	CAWSVGQGINEQYF
TRBV2	TRBD2	TRBJ2-2	NA	TGTGCCAGCAGTACCGGGACTAGCGGGAGACCCGGGGAGCTGTTTTTT	CASSTGTSGRPGELFF
TRBV6-6	NA	TRBJ1-2	NA	TGTGCCAGCAGTCACGACAGTCTAAACTATGGCTACACCTTC	CASSHDSLNYGYTF
TRBV28	TRBD1	TRBJ1-5	NA	TGTGCCAGCACCCTACAGGGGGCGTTTAATCAGCCCCAGCATTTT	CASTLQGAFNQPQHF
TRBV19	TRBD1	TRBJ1-3	NA	TGTGCCAGTAGTCCCACGACAGGGGGCTCGACTGGAAACACCATATATTTT	CASSPTTGGSTGNTIYF